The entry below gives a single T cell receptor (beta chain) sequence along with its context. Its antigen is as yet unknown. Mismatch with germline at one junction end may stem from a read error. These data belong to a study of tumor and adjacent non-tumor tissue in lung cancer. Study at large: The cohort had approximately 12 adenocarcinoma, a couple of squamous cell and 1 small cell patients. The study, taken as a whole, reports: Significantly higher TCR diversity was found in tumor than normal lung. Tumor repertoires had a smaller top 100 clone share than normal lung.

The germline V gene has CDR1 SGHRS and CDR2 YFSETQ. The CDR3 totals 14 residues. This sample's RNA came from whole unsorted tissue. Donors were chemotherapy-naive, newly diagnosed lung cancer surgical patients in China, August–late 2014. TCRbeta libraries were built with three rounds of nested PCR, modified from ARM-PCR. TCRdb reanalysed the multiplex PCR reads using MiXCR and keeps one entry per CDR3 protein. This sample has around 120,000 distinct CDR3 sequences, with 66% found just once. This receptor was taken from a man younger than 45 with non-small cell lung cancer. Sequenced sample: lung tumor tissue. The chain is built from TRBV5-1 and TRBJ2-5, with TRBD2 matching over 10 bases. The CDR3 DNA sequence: TGCGCCAGCACTAGCGGGAGTGTGGGAGAGACCCAGTATTTC. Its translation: CASTSGSVGETQYF.